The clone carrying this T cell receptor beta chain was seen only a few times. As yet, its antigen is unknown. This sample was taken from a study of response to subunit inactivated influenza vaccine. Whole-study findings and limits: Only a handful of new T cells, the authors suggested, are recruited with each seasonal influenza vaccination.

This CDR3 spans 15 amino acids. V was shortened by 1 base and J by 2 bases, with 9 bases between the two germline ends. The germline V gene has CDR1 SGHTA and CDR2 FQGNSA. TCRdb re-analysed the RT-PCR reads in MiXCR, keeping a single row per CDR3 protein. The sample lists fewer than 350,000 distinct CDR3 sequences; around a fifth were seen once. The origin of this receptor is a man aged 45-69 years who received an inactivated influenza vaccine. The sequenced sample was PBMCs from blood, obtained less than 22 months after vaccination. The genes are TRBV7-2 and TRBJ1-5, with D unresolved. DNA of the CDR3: TGTGCCAGCAGCTTAGGTCTTCCGGGCAATCAGCCCCAGCATTTT. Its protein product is CASSLGLPGNQPQHF. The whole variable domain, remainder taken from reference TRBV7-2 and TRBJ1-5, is GAGVSQSPSNKVTEKGKDVELRCDPISGHTALYWYRQSLGQGLEFLIYFQGNSAPDKSGLPSDRFSAERTGGSVSTLTIQRTQQEDSAVYLCASSLGLPGNQPQHFGDGTRLSIL.